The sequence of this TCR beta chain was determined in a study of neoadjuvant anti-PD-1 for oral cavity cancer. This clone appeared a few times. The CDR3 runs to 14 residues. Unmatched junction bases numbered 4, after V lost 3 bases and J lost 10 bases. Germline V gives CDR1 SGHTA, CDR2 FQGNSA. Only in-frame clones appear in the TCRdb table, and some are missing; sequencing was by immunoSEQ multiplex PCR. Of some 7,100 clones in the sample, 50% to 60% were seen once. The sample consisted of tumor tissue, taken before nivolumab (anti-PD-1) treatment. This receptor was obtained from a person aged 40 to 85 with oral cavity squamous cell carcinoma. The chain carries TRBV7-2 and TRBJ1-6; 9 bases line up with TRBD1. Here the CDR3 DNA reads TGTGCCAGCAGCTTGGGACAGGGCTGGTCACCCCTCCACTTT. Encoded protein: CASSLGQGWSPLHF.